One and the same sample provided the 27 T cell receptor beta chains below, sequenced in a study of T cell responses to AZD1222 COVID-19 vaccine. Sequencing was performed with immunoSEQ multiplex PCR; in TCRdb, only in-frame clones are kept and a portion is missing. This sample has 120,000 or so clones; 85% to 90% occur once, and the top ten carry less than 8.5%. The sample here was peripheral blood, taken 28 days after the second AZD1222 dose. All receptors come from an adult who received the AZD1222 COVID-19 vaccine.

This clone has only one observation. The chain uses TRBV6-1 and TRBJ2-7; D unclear. The CDR3 runs 15 residues. CDR1 and CDR2 (germline): MNHNS, SASEGT. Trimming removed 1 base from V and 0 bases from J, with 10 bases in between. CDR3 amino acids: CASSEVSRSSYEQYF. As DNA, the CDR3 is TGTGCCAGCAGTGAAGTCAGCAGGAGCTCCTACGAGCAGTACTTC.

The chain links TRBV19 to TRBJ1-2; D is unresolved. The CDR3 covers 15 residues. Trimming cost V 8 bases and J 0 bases, with 16 bases left between them. CDR1 is LNHDA and CDR2 is SQIVND in the germline V gene (reference sequence). The CDR3 nucleotides are TGTGCCAGTGCGGGGTGGGCGGTCGCTAACTATGGCTACACCTTC. This codes for CASAGWAVANYGYTF.

This chain uses TRBV7-2 with TRBJ1-5; 10 nucleotides align to TRBD1. Germline V CDR1 and CDR2: SGHTA, FQGNSA. V dropped 1 base and J dropped 7; count of bases not matched to a gene: 4. This CDR3 is 15 amino acids long. The CDR3 loop is CASSLGGQGWQPQHF. DNA for the CDR3: TGTGCCAGCAGCTTAGGGGGACAGGGGTGGCAGCCCCAGCATTTT.

The chain has TRBV3-1 (or the pseudogene TRBV3-2) and TRBJ2-7; TRBD2 matches 7 bases. Germline CDR1 reads LGHDT; CDR2 reads YNNKEL (reference sequence). The CDR3 is 15 residues long. Trimming removed 4 bases from V and 2 bases from J; junction bases left unmatched: 8. DNA of the CDR3: TGTGCCAGCAGCCTCTTCGAGCGGGGAACCTACGAGCAGTACTTC. As protein: CASSLFERGTYEQYF.

The CDR3 DNA follows: TGTGCCAGTAGTATAATTTACGGGGGACCTACGAATTTTCGCAATGAGCAGTTCTTC. Amino acids: CASSIIYGGPTNFRNEQFF. V usage is TRBV19 and J usage is TRBJ2-1, with D perhaps TRBD2 (6 bases). The V gene lost 2 bases and the J gene lost 6 bases, with 26 bases spanning the gap. The CDR3 length is 19 residues. Germline-derived CDR1 and CDR2 are LNHDA and SQIVND (reference sequence).

There are a few counts of this clone. The chain carries TRBV7-6 and TRBJ1-5, with D maybe TRBD1 (6 bases). Germline V lookup: CDR1 SGHVS, CDR2 FNYEAQ. The CDR3 totals 15 residues. Between the trimmed V and J ends, which lost 3 bases and 1 base, there was a span of 10 bases. CDR3 in amino acids: CASSLQGQSNQPQHF. The CDR3 DNA is TGTGCCAGCAGCTTGCAGGGACAAAGCAATCAGCCCCAGCATTTT.

As to this clone: Sequence at one end of the junction differs from germline and may be a read error. This chain joins TRBV4-3 and TRBJ2-2, with D possibly TRBD2 on 5 matching bases. This CDR3 comprises 18 residues. Germline assignment: CDR1 LGHNA and CDR2 YSLEER. In nucleotides, the CDR3 is TGCGACAGCAGCCAAGAAGGTCCAAAAGCGGAATACACCGGGGAGCTGTTTTTT. Its translation: CDSSQEGPKAEYTGELFF.

Notes on this clone: A junction boundary mismatches the germline segment, possibly from a read error. The genes are TRBV7-7 and TRBJ2-3, with 10 bases identical to TRBD2. The CDR3 contains 14 residues. Looked up from germline, CDR1 is SSHAT and CDR2 is FNYEAQ (reference sequence). CDR3 loop: CASSPAGGSDTQYF. DNA for the CDR3: TGTGCTAGCAGCCCAGCGGGGGGGTCAGATACGCAGTATTTT.

In its sample, this clone was seen once. The chain recombines TRBV6-6 with TRBJ1-2; no firm D call. V gave up 2 bases and J gave up 4 bases, with 11 bases separating them. CDR1 and CDR2 from the germline V gene are MNHNY and SVGAGI (reference sequence). CDR3 size: 14 residues. The CDR3: CASSYGFNTYGYTF. The CDR3 nucleotides read TGTGCCAGCAGTTACGGGTTTAATACCTATGGCTACACCTTC.

The chain carries TRBV3-1 (or the pseudogene TRBV3-2) and TRBJ2-5, with a tentative D call TRBD2 (5 bases). The CDR3 covers 14 residues. V was pared by 0 bases and J by 7 bases, with 12 bases between. Germline V gene data show CDR1 as LGHDT and CDR2 as YNNKEL (reference sequence). Here the CDR3 DNA reads TGTGCCAGCAGCCAAGAGGTAGGGAGACGGACCCAGTACTTC. The encoded protein is CASSQEVGRRTQYF.

The CDR3 loop reads CASSPPGATNEKLFF. The CDR3 DNA reads as TGTGCCAGCTCACCACCAGGGGCAACTAATGAAAAACTGTTTTTT. This chain connects TRBV18 to TRBJ1-4, with D maybe TRBD1 (5 bases). The V and J ends lost 0 bases and 0 bases respectively, with 5 bases between them. CDR1 and CDR2 (germline): KGHSH, LQKENI. This CDR3 is 15 amino acids long. Filled out from reference TRBV18 and TRBJ1-4, the complete variable domain reads NAGVMQNPRHLVRRRGQEARLRCSPMKGHSHVYWYRQLPEEGLKFMVYLQKENIIDESGMPKERFSAEFPKEGPSILRIQQVVRGDSAAYFCASSPPGATNEKLFFGSGTQLSVL.

The rearrangement links TRBV19 to TRBJ2-1, with D perhaps matching TRBD1 (6 bases). CDR1 LNHDA and CDR2 SQIVND come from the germline V gene (reference sequence). V lost 3 bases, J lost 3 bases, and 21 bases lay in between. The CDR3 totals 18 residues. The CDR3: CASSMFPRGSTSYNEQFF. DNA for the CDR3: TGTGCCAGTAGTATGTTTCCGAGGGGGTCGACAAGCTACAATGAGCAGTTCTTC.

This sequence joins TRBV5-1 and TRBJ2-1; no definite D call. This CDR3 contains 11 residues. The V gene lost 1 base and the J gene lost 5 bases, with 1 base spanning the gap. Germline CDR1 is SGHRS and CDR2 is YFSETQ. The CDR3 nucleotides read TGCGCCAGCAGCTTGAACAATGAGCAGTTCTTC. Protein: CASSLNNEQFF.

The gene calls are TRBV11-2 and TRBJ2-7; tentatively, D is TRBD2 (5 bases). Looked up from germline, CDR1 is SGHAT and CDR2 is FQNNGV. CDR3 size: 14 residues. The V and J ends lost 1 base and 6 bases respectively, with 13 bases between them. The DNA for the CDR3 is TGTGCCAGCAGCTTAGTTGGCGGGTTGGGCGAGCAGTACTTC. This translates into CASSLVGGLGEQYF.

In its sample, this clone was seen once. The genes are TRBV10-3 and TRBJ1-1, with D possibly being TRBD1 (5 bases). V lost 2 bases and J lost 4, with 11 bases in between. Per the germline V gene, CDR1 is ENHRY and CDR2 is SYGVKD. This CDR3 is 14 amino acids long. As DNA, the CDR3 is TGTGCCATCAGTGAGGGATGGGGCGGCACTGAAGCTTTCTTT. Its protein product is CAISEGWGGTEAFF.

This clone was seen just once. The chain couples TRBV5-1 to TRBJ1-1; 8 bases are a match to TRBD1. Germline V CDR1 and CDR2: SGHRS, YFSETQ. This CDR3 is built from 15 residues. Trimming at V came to 2 bases and at J to 2 bases, leaving 5 bases not matched to a gene. The CDR3 sequence is CASSLWGQANTEAFF. The DNA of the CDR3 is TGCGCCAGCAGCTTATGGGGACAGGCCAACACTGAAGCTTTCTTT.

This chain connects TRBV4-2 to TRBJ1-6; D is unclear. Trimming took 5 bases from V and 5 from J, leaving 16 bases between them. This CDR3 is 16 amino acids long. CDR1 LGHNA and CDR2 YNFKEQ come from the germline V gene. The CDR3 nucleotides read TGTGCCAGCAGCTCCCCCCGGGGAGGGAATAATTCACCCCTCCACTTT. It specifies CASSSPRGGNNSPLHF.

This sequence joins TRBV6-4 and TRBJ2-1; D unclear. Germline values: CDR1 MRHNA, CDR2 SNTAGT. The germline V and J ends were trimmed by 0 bases and 10 bases, with 13 bases remaining between them. There are 14 residues in the CDR3. The CDR3 DNA sequence: TGTGCCAGCAGTGACTCCCCACAAATGGGCGAGCAGTTCTTC. It yields the protein CASSDSPQMGEQFF.

This rearrangement joins TRBV24-1 to TRBJ2-7, with 7 bases identical to TRBD1. The ends lost 5 bases at V and 3 bases at J; junction bases unmatched: 6. This CDR3 region has 14 residues. Germline CDR1 is KGHDR and CDR2 is SFDVKD. This CDR3 reads CATSGPYRGYEQYF. CDR3 sequence (DNA): TGTGCCACCAGTGGCCCATACAGGGGCTACGAGCAGTACTTC.

The chain combines TRBV11-3 with TRBJ2-1, with TRBD2 as a possible D gene (6 bases). The ends were cut back, 7 bases at V and 0 bases at J, with 13 bases in the middle. Germline lookup yields CDR1 SGHNT and CDR2 YENEEA. This CDR3 comprises 15 residues. CDR3 loop: CASIDRGSSYNEQFF. Written as DNA, the CDR3 is TGTGCCAGCATCGATCGGGGGAGCTCCTACAATGAGCAGTTCTTC.

The chain combines TRBV30 with TRBJ1-5, with a weak D call TRBD1 (6 bases). The CDR3 has 15 residues. Trimming removed 1 base at V and 3 bases at J, with 13 bases between. CDR1 GTSNPN and CDR2 SVGIG come from the germline V gene (reference sequence). In nucleotides, the CDR3 is TGTGCCTGGAGTGGGCAGGGGCGACCCAATCAGCCCCAGCATTTT. Its protein is CAWSGQGRPNQPQHF. Combining the CDR3 with reference TRBV30 and TRBJ1-5 gives the whole variable domain SQTIHQWPATLVQPVGSPLSLECTVEGTSNPNLYWYRQAAGRGLQLLFYSVGIGQISSEVPQNLSASRPQDRQFILSSKKLLLSDSGFYLCAWSGQGRPNQPQHFGDGTRLSIL.

The V gene is TRBV4-1, the J gene TRBJ2-7, with 8 bases lining up with TRBD1. CDR1 is MGHRA, CDR2 YSYEKL, per germline. The CDR3 totals 14 residues. V lost 4 bases, J lost 7 bases, and 9 bases stayed unmatched. The CDR3 bases are TGCGCCAGCAGCCGGGGGACAGGAGCGTGGGAGCAGTACTTC. Residues: CASSRGTGAWEQYF.

The chain recombines TRBV7-2 with TRBJ2-1; 8 bases fit TRBD2. The CDR3 loop spans 15 amino acids. From germline, CDR1 is SGHTA and CDR2 FQGNSA. Trimming cost V 3 bases and J 0 bases; bases outside gene matches: 1. The CDR3 DNA follows: TGTGCCAGCAGCTTCCGGGGGGGCTCCTACAATGAGCAGTTCTTC. Its translation: CASSFRGGSYNEQFF.

This rearrangement joins TRBV6-5 to TRBJ2-5, with TRBD1 matching over 7 bases. V lost 5 bases and J lost 5; bases outside the gene matches: 8. CDR1 MNHEY and CDR2 SVGAGI come from the germline V gene. CDR3 length equals 14 residues. CDR3 sequence: CASSRTGESETQYF. CDR3 nucleotide sequence: TGTGCCAGCAGTCGAACAGGGGAGTCGGAGACCCAGTACTTC.

The chain has TRBV4-1 and TRBJ1-1; no firm D call. V lost 7 bases and J lost 4, with 10 bases in between. Germline loops: CDR1 MGHRA, CDR2 YSYEKL. CDR3 length equals 12 residues. The CDR3 spells CASNRGGTEAFF. In DNA, the CDR3 is TGCGCCAGCAACCGCGGCGGCACTGAAGCTTTCTTT.

CDR3 loop: CASSKQGGPYEQYF. CDR3 DNA: TGTGCCAGCAGCAAACAGGGGGGACCGTACGAGCAGTACTTC. This chain links TRBV7-3 with TRBJ2-7, with TRBD1 identical over 8 bases. The J segment lost 4 bases and the V segment lost 5 bases, leaving 7 bases of the junction unmatched. The germline gives CDR1 SGHTA, CDR2 FQGTGA. The length of the CDR3 is 14 residues.

The chain employs TRBV7-8 and TRBJ2-7, with D maybe TRBD2 (6 bases). Trimming pared 5 bases from V and 4 bases from J, leaving 21 bases between. CDR3 length: 16 residues. CDR1 and CDR2 from the germline V gene are SGHVS and FQNEAQ. CDR3 DNA: TGTGCCAGCAGCGGAGGGCTCGGACGAGGGCGGTACGAGCAGTACTTC. This gives the protein CASSGGLGRGRYEQYF.